The clone carrying this T cell receptor (beta chain) showed up many times. Its specificity is unknown. V lost 6 bases, J lost 0 bases, and 6 bases stayed unmatched. Germline CDR1 reads SGHNT; CDR2 reads YYREEE (reference sequence). The CDR3 runs 15 residues. The template was RNA from unsorted bulk tissue. The normal lung tissue was taken more than 3 cm from the tumor edge. This sample is part of a study of tumor and adjacent non-tumor tissue in lung cancer. Study-wide background: Histology: eleven to twelve adenocarcinoma, a couple of squamous cell carcinoma, 1 small cell lung cancer. The patients, 10 to 11 men and roughly 5 women, were about 31 to 80 with stage I to III disease.

Three rounds of nested PCR, following a modified ARM-PCR protocol, produced the TCRbeta library. MiXCR, run by TCRdb on the multiplex PCR reads, gives a single entry per CDR3 protein. Here the sample spans approximately 100,000 distinct CDR3 sequences, roughly two thirds being singletons. Study conclusions and caveats: Significantly higher TCR diversity was found in tumor than normal lung. Top 100 clones took a larger repertoire share in normal lung.

The chain links TRBV5-4 to TRBJ2-1; 7 nucleotides align to TRBD1. The source of this sequence is a man aged 60-69 years with non-small cell lung cancer. Specimen: distant non-tumor lung tissue. The DNA of the CDR3 is TGTGCCAGCACCGCAACAGGGGACTCCTACAATGAGCAGTTCTTC. This encodes CASTATGDSYNEQFF.